This T cell receptor (beta chain) appears in the sequencing data of a study of shared clonotypes between healthy human individuals. Using immunoSEQ multiplex PCR, the repertoire was profiled, and TCRdb retains in-frame clones only, with some absent. The sample lists about 1.5 million clones, roughly 96% occurring once. CDR1 is MDHEN and CDR2 is SYDVKM in the germline V gene. The ends lost 4 bases at V and 3 bases at J; junction bases unmatched: 5. This CDR3 spans 15 amino acids. The specimen sequenced was naive CD4+ T cells sorted from blood. Subset described: CD45RA+ positively selected. The rearrangement uses TRBV28 and TRBJ1-5, with 8 bases lining up with TRBD1. The origin of this receptor is a young man in good health. The CDR3 region has the DNA TGTGCCAGCAGTTCCAGGACAGGGATCAATCAGCCCCAGCATTTT. This codes for CASSSRTGINQPQHF.